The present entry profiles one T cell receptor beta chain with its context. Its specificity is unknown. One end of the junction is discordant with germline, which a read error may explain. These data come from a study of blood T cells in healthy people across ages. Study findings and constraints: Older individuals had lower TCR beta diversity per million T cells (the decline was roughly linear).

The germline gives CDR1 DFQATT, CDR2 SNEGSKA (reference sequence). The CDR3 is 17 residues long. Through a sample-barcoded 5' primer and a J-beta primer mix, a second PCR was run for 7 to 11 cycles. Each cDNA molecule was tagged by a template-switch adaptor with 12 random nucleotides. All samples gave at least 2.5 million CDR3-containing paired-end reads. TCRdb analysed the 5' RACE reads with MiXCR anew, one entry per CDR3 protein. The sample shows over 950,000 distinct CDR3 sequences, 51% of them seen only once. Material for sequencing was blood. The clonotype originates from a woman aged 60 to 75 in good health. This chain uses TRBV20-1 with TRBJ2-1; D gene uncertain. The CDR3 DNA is TGCAGCCCTACTACAACAAAATCGGGTAGCTCCTACAATGGGCAGTTCTTC. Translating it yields CSPTTTKSGSSYNGQFF.